These T cell receptor beta chains were read from a single sample in a study of regulatory T cells in long-lasting Graves disease. TCRdb passed the multiplex PCR reads through MiXCR, listing each CDR3 protein once. The table records about 660,000 distinct CDR3 sequences, about 30% of them present only once. The source material was peripheral blood mononuclear cells (PBMCs), sampled when the disease was refractory, from a patient treated with antithyroid drugs. The receptors come from a female donor with Graves disease. CDR3s include the opening cysteine and the closing phenylalanine or tryptophan. D genes are given only for firm matches. Clone size appears in some rows only: once, few, many, or a class for an expanded clone.

D gene	V gene	J gene	clone size	CDR3 DNA	CDR3 protein
.	TRBV12-3/TRBV12-4	TRBJ1-1	many	TGTGCCAGCAGGGGGCAGACAGCCATGAACACTGAAGCTTTCTTT	CASRGQTAMNTEAFF
.	TRBV3-1	TRBJ2-7	.	TGTGCCAGCAGCCCCGTCCCCCACGAGCAGTACTTC	CASSPVPHEQYF
.	TRBV11-1	TRBJ2-4	many	TGTGCCAGCAGACTTAACAGGAATTCGAACATTCAGTACTTC	CASRLNRNSNIQYF
TRBD1	TRBV6-1	TRBJ2-7	few	TGTGCCAGCAGGATGACAGGGGAGTACTACGAGCAGTACTTC	CASRMTGEYYEQYF
.	TRBV28	TRBJ1-2	many	TGTGCCAGCACCCTGGACAACTACTATGGAGGCTACACCTTC	CASTLDNYYGGYTF
TRBD1	TRBV12-3/TRBV12-4	TRBJ2-7	many	TGTGCCAGCAGTTTATCGCCTCCGGACAGGGCCTACGAGCAGTACTTC	CASSLSPPDRAYEQYF
TRBD1	TRBV10-3	TRBJ1-2	.	TGTGCCATCAGATCCGGGACAGGGGACTATGGCTACACCTTC	CAIRSGTGDYGYTF
.	TRBV6-2/TRBV6-3	TRBJ1-2	.	TGTGCCAGCAGTCAGGGGCGACCCTCCCCTTCAGGCTACACCTTC	CASSQGRPSPSGYTF
TRBD1	TRBV15	TRBJ1-3	few	TGTGCCACCAGCAGAAGGACAGGGGTTTTTGGAAACACCATATATTTT	CATSRRTGVFGNTIYF
TRBD2	TRBV20-1	TRBJ2-5	.	TGCAGTGCTAGAGGGGGACTAGCAATAAACCAAGAGACCCAGTACTTC	CSARGGLAINQETQYF
.	TRBV2	TRBJ1-1	many	TGTGCCAGCACTGGGGTCGTGAACACTGAAGCTTTCTTT	CASTGVVNTEAFF
.	TRBV6-1	TRBJ1-2	few	TGTGCCAGCACCCTTCGGGGGGGCTGGGGCTACACCTTC	CASTLRGGWGYTF
TRBD2	TRBV5-1	TRBJ2-7	once	TGCGCCAGCAGCTCCCAGTGGCGGGAGGGCCGAAAATCCTACGAGCAGTACTTC	CASSSQWREGRKSYEQYF
.	TRBV5-1	TRBJ2-5	.	TGCGCCAGCAGCTTGGAATTAGCAGGGAAGACCCAGTACTTC	CASSLELAGKTQYF
.	TRBV7-9	TRBJ1-1	.	TGTGCCAGCAGCTTAAACAACCTGGAGGCTTTCTTT	CASSLNNLEAFF
.	TRBV7-2	TRBJ1-3	.	TGTGCCAGCAGCTTAGCGGCGATAGGAAACACCATATATTTT	CASSLAAIGNTIYF
TRBD1	TRBV20-1	TRBJ1-5	few	TGCAGTGCTACCGGTGGACAGGGGGCAAGTCAGCCCCAGCATTTT	CSATGGQGASQPQHF
.	TRBV20-1	TRBJ2-6	few	TGCAGTGCTAGAGCCTCGTCAGGGGGGGCCAACGTCCTGACTTTC	CSARASSGGANVLTF
.	TRBV30	TRBJ1-5	few	TGTGCCTGGAGTGTATCCCTGAACCCAAATCAGCCCCAGCATTTT	CAWSVSLNPNQPQHF
.	TRBV27	TRBJ1-5	.	TGTGCCAGCAGTTCGTTAGGAGGGTCTCAGCCCCAGCATTTT	CASSSLGGSQPQHF
.	TRBV6-1	TRBJ1-5	.	TGTGCCAGCAAGCTTGCCGGGACTGGGCAGGGGCCCCAGCATTTT	CASKLAGTGQGPQHF
.	TRBV12-3/TRBV12-4	TRBJ1-4	.	TGTGCCAGCAGGGGGATGGGGGCGCTATCTAATGAAAAACTGTTTTTT	CASRGMGALSNEKLFF
.	TRBV12-3/TRBV12-4	TRBJ1-2	.	TGTGCCAGCAGTTTAATTCTAAACTATGGCTACACCTTC	CASSLILNYGYTF